This T cell receptor (beta chain) was captured by sequencing in a study of cytomegalovirus exposure and HLA in healthy donors. The study, taken as a whole, reports: The study listed 164 cytomegalovirus-associated TCR beta chains.

PCR used 60 Vbeta primers and 13 Jbeta primers. Sequenced by immunoSEQ multiplex PCR; TCRdb stores in-frame clones only, minus some. The table includes 150,000 to 200,000 clones, 77% detected once. A remark on this clone: As yet, its antigen is unknown.

This CDR3 has 14 amino acids. The V gene's germline CDR1 is SQVTM and CDR2 ANQGSEA. The V and J ends lost 5 bases and 6 bases respectively, with 19 bases between them. This receptor was identified in a man between 18 and 35 years old in good health and CMV-seronegative. V and J are TRBV29-1 and TRBJ1-1; a possible D gene is TRBD1 (6 bases). Material: PBMCs. The DNA for the CDR3 is TGCAGCGTTATAGGACAGTGGGAAGATTCTGAAGCTTTCTTT. This encodes CSVIGQWEDSEAFF.